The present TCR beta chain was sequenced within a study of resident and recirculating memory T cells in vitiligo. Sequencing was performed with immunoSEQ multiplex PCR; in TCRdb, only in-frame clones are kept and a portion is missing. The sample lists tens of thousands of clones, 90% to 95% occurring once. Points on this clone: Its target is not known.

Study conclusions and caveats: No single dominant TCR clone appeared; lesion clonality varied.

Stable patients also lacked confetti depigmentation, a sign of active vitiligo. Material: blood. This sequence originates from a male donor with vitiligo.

CDR3 residues: CASFEDSYEQYF. The DNA for the CDR3 is TGTGCCAGCTTCGAGGACTCCTACGAGCAGTACTTC. The chain combines TRBV27 with TRBJ2-5; D is unresolved. Matching the DNA end better, TRBJ2-7 makes the J call doubtful. The germline CDR1 and CDR2 sequences are MNHEY and SMNVEV (reference sequence). The CDR3 loop spans 12 amino acids.